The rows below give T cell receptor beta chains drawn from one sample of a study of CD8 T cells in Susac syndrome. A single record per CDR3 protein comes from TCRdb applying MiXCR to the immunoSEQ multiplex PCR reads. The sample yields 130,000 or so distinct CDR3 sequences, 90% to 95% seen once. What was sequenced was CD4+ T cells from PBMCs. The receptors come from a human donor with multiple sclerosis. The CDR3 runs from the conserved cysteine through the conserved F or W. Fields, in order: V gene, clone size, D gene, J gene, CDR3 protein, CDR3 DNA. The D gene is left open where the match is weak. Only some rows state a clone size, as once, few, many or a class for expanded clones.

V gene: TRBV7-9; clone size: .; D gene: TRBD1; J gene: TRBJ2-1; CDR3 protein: CASAFTDRVNEQFF; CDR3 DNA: TGTGCCAGCGCTTTTACCGACAGGGTAAATGAGCAGTTCTTC
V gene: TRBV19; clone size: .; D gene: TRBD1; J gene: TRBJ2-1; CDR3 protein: CASSDEGASYNEQFF; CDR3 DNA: TGTGCCAGTAGTGATGAGGGGGCATCCTACAATGAGCAGTTCTTC
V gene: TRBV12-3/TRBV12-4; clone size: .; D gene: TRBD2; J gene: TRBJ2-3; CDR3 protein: CASSLRSGLDVPRNTQYF; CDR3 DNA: TGTGCCAGCAGTTTAAGGTCGGGACTAGACGTCCCCCGAAATACGCAGTATTTT
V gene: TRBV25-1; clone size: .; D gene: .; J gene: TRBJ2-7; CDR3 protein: CASSEYSGSSYEQYF; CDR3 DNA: TGTGCCAGCAGTGAATACAGCGGAAGCTCCTACGAGCAGTACTTC
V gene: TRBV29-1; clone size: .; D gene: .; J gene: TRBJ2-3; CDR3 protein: CSVEDGARGRQYF; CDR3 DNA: TGCAGCGTTGAAGATGGGGCAAGGGGGAGGCAGTATTTT
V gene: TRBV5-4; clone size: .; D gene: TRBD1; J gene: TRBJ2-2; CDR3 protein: CASSLVHGQGLGELFF; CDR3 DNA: TGTGCCAGCAGCTTGGTACACGGACAGGGTCTCGGGGAGCTGTTTTTT
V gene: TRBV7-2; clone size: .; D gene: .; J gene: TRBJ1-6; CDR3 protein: CASSSQGYRNSPLHF; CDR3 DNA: TGTGCCAGCAGCTCCCAGGGCTACCGAAATTCACCCCTCCACTTT
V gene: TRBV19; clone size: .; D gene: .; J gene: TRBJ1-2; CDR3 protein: CASSPYTLVLMDYGYTF; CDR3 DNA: TGTGCCAGTAGTCCCTACACCCTGGTGCTAATGGACTATGGCTACACCTTC
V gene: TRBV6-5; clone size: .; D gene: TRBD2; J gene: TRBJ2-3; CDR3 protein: CASSYDAGDADTQYF; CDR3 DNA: TGTGCCAGCAGTTACGACGCGGGGGACGCAGATACGCAGTATTTT
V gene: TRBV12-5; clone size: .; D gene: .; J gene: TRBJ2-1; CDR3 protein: CASGSGRDYNEQFF; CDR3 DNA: TGTGCTAGTGGTTCGGGACGGGACTACAATGAGCAGTTCTTC
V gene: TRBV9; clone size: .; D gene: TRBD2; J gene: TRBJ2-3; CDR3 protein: CASSTAGTIPRDTQYF; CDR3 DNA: TGTGCCAGCAGCACCGCCGGGACTATCCCCCGAGATACGCAGTATTTT
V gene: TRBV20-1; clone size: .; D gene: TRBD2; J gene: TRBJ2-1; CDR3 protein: CSAIRTSGPGNEQFF; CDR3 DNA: TGCAGTGCGATCCGGACTAGCGGGCCTGGTAATGAGCAGTTCTTC
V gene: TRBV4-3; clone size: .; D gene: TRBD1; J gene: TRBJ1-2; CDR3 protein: CASSQGTGGYGYTF; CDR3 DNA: TGCGCCAGCAGCCAAGGGACAGGGGGATATGGCTACACCTTC
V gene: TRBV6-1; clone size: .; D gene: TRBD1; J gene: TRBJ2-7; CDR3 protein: CASSGPGQGRYEQYF; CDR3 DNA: TGTGCCAGCAGCGGACCGGGACAGGGACGATACGAGCAGTACTTC
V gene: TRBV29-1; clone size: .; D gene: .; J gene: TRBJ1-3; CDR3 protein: CSAEGDRSGNTIYF; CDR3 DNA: TGCAGCGCTGAGGGGGACCGCTCTGGAAACACCATATATTTT
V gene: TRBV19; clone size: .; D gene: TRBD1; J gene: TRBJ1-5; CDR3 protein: CASSSGQGGDQPQHF; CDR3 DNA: TGTGCCAGTAGTTCGGGACAGGGGGGGGATCAGCCCCAGCATTTT
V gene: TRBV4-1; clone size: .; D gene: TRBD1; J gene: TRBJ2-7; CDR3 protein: CASAPLPGQSNGHEQYF; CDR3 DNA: TGCGCCAGCGCACCCCTCCCGGGACAGTCCAATGGGCACGAGCAGTACTTC
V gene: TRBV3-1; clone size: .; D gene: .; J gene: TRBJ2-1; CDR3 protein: CASSQAPPDNEQFF; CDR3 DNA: TGTGCCAGCAGCCAAGCCCCGCCCGACAATGAGCAGTTCTTC
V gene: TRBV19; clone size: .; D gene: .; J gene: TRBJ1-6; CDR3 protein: CASSPDMDSPLHF; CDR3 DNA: TGTGCCAGTAGCCCCGACATGGATTCACCCCTCCACTTT
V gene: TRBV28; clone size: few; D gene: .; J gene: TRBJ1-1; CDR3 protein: CASSLWNTEAFF; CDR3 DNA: TGTGCCAGCAGTTTGTGGAACACTGAAGCTTTCTTT
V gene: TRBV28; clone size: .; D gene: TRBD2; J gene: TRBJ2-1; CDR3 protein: CAIKAGGPHEQFF; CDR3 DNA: TGTGCCATTAAAGCGGGGGGGCCGCATGAGCAGTTCTTC
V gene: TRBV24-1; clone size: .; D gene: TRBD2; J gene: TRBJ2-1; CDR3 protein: CATSVLAGAEQFF; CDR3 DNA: TGTGCCACCAGTGTACTAGCGGGGGCTGAGCAGTTCTTC
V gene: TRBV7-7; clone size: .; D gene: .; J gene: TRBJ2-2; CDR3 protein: CASSSLRGSTGELFF; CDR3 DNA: TGTGCTAGCAGCTCCCTTCGGGGGTCCACCGGGGAGCTGTTTTTT
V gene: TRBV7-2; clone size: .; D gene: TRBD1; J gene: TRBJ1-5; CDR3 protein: CASSTPGQGTPQHF; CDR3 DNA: TGTGCCAGCAGCACTCCGGGACAGGGGACGCCCCAGCATTTT
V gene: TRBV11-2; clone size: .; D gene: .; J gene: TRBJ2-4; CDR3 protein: CASSQRQYPLAKNIQYF; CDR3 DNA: TGTGCCAGCAGCCAACGGCAGTATCCTCTAGCCAAAAACATTCAGTACTTC
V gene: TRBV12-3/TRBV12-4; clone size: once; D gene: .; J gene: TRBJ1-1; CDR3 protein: CASSLWQNTEAFF; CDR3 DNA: TGTGCCAGCAGTTTATGGCAGAACACTGAAGCTTTCTTT
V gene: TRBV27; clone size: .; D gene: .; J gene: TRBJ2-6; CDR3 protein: CASTSPGGANVLTF; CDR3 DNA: TGTGCCAGCACTTCCCCGGGAGGGGCCAACGTCCTGACTTTC
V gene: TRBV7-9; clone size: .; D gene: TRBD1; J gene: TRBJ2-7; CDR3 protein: CASSLGQYYEQYF; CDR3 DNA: TGTGCCAGCAGCTTGGGACAGTACTACGAGCAGTACTTC
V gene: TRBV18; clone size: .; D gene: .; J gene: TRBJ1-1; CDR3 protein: CASSPVHADTAEAFF; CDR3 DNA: TGTGCCAGCTCACCGGTGCATGCCGACACAGCTGAAGCTTTCTTT
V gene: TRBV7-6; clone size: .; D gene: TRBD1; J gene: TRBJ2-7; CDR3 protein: CASSFGTVREQYF; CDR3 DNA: TGTGCCAGCAGCTTCGGGACAGTTCGCGAGCAGTACTTC
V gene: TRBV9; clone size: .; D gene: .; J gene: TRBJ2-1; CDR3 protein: CASSPVKGTRYNEQFF; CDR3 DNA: TGTGCCAGCAGCCCAGTTAAGGGGACACGCTACAATGAGCAGTTCTTC
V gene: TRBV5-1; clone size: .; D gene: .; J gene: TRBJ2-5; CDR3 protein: CASSLEGAAQETQYF; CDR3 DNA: TGCGCCAGCAGCTTGGAAGGGGCGGCCCAAGAGACCCAGTACTTC
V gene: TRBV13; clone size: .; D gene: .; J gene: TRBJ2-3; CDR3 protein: CASSPSGVLGGADTQYF; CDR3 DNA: TGTGCCAGCAGCCCGTCGGGTGTGTTGGGGGGCGCAGATACGCAGTATTTT
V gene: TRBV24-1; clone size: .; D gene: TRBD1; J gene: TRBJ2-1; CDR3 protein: CATSGKQGRAPNEQFF; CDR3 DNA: TGTGCCACCAGTGGCAAACAGGGGCGTGCCCCCAATGAGCAGTTCTTC
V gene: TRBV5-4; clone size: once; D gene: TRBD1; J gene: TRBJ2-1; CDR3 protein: CASSSFSGTVSYNEQFF; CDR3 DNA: TGTGCCAGCAGCTCATTCTCCGGGACAGTCTCCTACAATGAGCAGTTCTTC
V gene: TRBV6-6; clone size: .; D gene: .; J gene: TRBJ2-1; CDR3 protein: CASSFGSSGARDEQFF; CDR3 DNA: TGTGCCAGCAGCTTCGGAAGTTCGGGAGCTAGGGATGAGCAGTTCTTC
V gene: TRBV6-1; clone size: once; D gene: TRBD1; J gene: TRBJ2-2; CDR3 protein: CASRSTGGNTGELFF; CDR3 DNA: TGTGCCAGCAGATCAACAGGGGGGAACACCGGGGAGCTGTTTTTT
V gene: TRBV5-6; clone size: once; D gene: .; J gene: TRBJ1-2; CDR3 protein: CASSLVAGYTF; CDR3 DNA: TGTGCCAGCAGCTTGGTTGCCGGCTACACCTTC
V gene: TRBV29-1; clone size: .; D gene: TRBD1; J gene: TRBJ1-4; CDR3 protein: CSVGMQGASGEKLFF; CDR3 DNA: TGCAGCGTTGGGATGCAGGGGGCGAGCGGTGAAAAACTGTTTTTT
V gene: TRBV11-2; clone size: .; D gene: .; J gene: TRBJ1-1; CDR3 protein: CASSLVGGRLNTEAFF; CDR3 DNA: TGTGCCAGCAGCTTAGTCGGGGGACGGTTGAACACTGAAGCTTTCTTT
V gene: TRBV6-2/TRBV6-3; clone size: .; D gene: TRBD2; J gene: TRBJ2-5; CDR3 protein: CASSSGTSGGLVETQYF; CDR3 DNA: TGTGCCAGCAGTTCTGGGACTAGCGGGGGGCTTGTAGAGACCCAGTACTTC
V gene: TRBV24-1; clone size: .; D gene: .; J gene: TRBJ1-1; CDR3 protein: CATSDLWKGTDLMNTEAFF; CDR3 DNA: TGTGCCACCAGTGATTTGTGGAAAGGGACGGACCTTATGAACACTGAAGCTTTCTTT
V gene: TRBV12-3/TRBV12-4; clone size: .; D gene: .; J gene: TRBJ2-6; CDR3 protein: CASSLMAGPGANVLTF; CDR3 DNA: TGTGCCAGCAGTTTAATGGCAGGGCCCGGGGCCAACGTCCTGACTTTC
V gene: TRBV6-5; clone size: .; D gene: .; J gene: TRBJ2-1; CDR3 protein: CASSFGVGQRNEQFF; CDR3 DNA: TGTGCCAGCAGCTTCGGGGTGGGGCAGCGAAATGAGCAGTTCTTC
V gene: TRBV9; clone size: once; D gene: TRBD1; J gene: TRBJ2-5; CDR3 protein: CASSAGTGIWETQYF; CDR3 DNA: TGTGCCAGCAGCGCAGGGACAGGTATTTGGGAGACCCAGTACTTC
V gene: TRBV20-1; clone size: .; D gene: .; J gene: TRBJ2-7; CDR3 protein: CSARDGKSPRLYEQYF; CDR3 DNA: TGCAGTGCTAGAGACGGGAAATCCCCCAGGCTCTACGAGCAGTACTTC
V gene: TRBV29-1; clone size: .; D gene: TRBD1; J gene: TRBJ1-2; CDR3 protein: CSAGQGARGYGYTF; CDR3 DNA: TGCAGCGCCGGACAGGGGGCGCGAGGCTATGGCTACACCTTC
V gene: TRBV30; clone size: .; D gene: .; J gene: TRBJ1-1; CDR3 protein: CAWSERRQRAFF; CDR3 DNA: TGTGCCTGGAGTGAGAGGCGACAAAGAGCTTTCTTT
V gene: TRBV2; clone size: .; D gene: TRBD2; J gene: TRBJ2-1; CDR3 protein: CASSELASGRVSQFF; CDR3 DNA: TGTGCCAGCAGTGAGTTGGCTAGCGGGAGGGTTTCGCAGTTCTTC
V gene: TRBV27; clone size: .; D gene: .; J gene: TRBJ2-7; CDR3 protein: CASSPHGTPYEQYF; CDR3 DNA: TGTGCCAGCAGTCCCCACGGGACACCCTACGAGCAGTACTTC
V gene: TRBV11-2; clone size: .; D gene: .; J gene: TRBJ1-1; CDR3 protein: CASSLMWTGNTEAFF; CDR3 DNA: TGTGCCAGCAGCTTAATGTGGACGGGGAACACTGAAGCTTTCTTT